These 23 T cell receptor beta chains were sequenced from one sample in a study of T-cell memory formation after mild COVID-19. TCRdb passed the 5' RACE reads through MiXCR, listing each CDR3 protein once. The table lists approximately 490,000 distinct CDR3 sequences, around 20% of them singletons. The source material was PBMCs or a T cell subset sorted from them (not recorded which). The receptors derive from an adult woman who had mild COVID-19 (a few samples of this study predate the infection). Cell type and time point are not known.

The table lists this clonotype with a few counts. This chain links TRBV7-9 with TRBJ2-1; no definite D call. The V end was cut by 1 base, the J end by 9 bases, with 13 bases between. The CDR3 length is 14 residues. CDR1 and CDR2 (germline): SEHNR, FQNEAQ (reference sequence). Here the CDR3 reads CASSLGPALVEQFF. As DNA, the CDR3 is TGTGCCAGCAGCTTAGGCCCCGCGTTGGTTGAGCAGTTCTTC.

In its sample, this clonotype was seen a few times. The chain uses TRBV20-1 and TRBJ1-2; no firm D call. The CDR3 spans 14 residues. Germline V gives CDR1 DFQATT, CDR2 SNEGSKA (reference sequence). V lost 3 bases and J lost 0, with 11 bases in between. CDR3 residues: CSASGAGTNYGYTF. The CDR3 region has the DNA TGCAGTGCTAGTGGTGCGGGGACTAACTATGGCTACACCTTC.

The CDR3 here is CATRPGQGGHNEQFF. The CDR3 DNA sequence: TGTGCCACCCGACCGGGACAAGGAGGGCACAATGAGCAGTTCTTC. The chain uses TRBV24-1 and TRBJ2-1; possibly TRBD1 or TRBD2 for D (6 bases each). V was shortened by 9 bases and J by 5 bases, with 19 bases between the two germline ends. Germline CDR1 reads KGHDR; CDR2 reads SFDVKD. The CDR3 has 15 amino acids.

V is TRBV7-3 and J is TRBJ1-1; 7 nucleotides match TRBD1. Germline V gives CDR1 SGHTA, CDR2 FQGTGA. Germline trimming cut 5 bases from V and 5 bases from J; bases unmatched to any gene: 5. This CDR3 spans 13 amino acids. The CDR3 loop is CASSAQTGTEAFF. Here the CDR3 DNA reads TGTGCCAGCAGCGCTCAGACAGGGACTGAAGCTTTCTTT.

The V call is TRBV9, the J call TRBJ1-3; no clear D gene. This CDR3 has 12 amino acids. The germline CDR1 and CDR2 sequences are SGDLS and YYNGEE. Trimming took 6 bases from V and 4 from J, leaving 8 bases between them. The CDR3 nucleotides are TGTGCCAGCAATGGTGGAGGAAACACCATATATTTT. This encodes CASNGGGNTIYF.

Here the CDR3 reads CASSPGQVGYEQYF. CDR3 coding DNA: TGTGCCAGCAGCCCAGGACAGGTTGGGTACGAGCAGTACTTC. The gene calls are TRBV3-1 and TRBJ2-7, with TRBD1 matching over 7 bases. V dropped 4 bases and J dropped 4; count of bases not matched to a gene: 7. CDR3 length equals 14 residues. Germline assignment: CDR1 LGHDT and CDR2 YNNKEL (reference sequence).

V gene TRBV24-1 combines with J gene TRBJ2-5; D call uncertain. This CDR3 spans 13 amino acids. V gave up 3 bases and J gave up 5 bases, with 9 bases separating them. Per the germline V gene, CDR1 is KGHDR and CDR2 is SFDVKD. CDR3 sequence (DNA): TGTGCCACCAGTGATGCAAGAAGGGAGACCCAGTACTTC. It encodes CATSDARRETQYF.

This clonotype was detected only a few times. J is TRBJ1-1 and V is TRBV6-2 or TRBV6-3; 9 nucleotides match TRBD1. Germline CDR1 and CDR2: MNHEY and SVGEGT. The CDR3 extends over 15 amino acids. V shed 6 bases and J 1 base; nucleotides not matched to a gene: 6. The CDR3 region is CASRRDRVANTEAFF. DNA of the CDR3: TGTGCCAGCAGGCGGGACAGGGTGGCGAACACTGAAGCTTTCTTT.

CDR3 amino acids: CASSSGLGHSPLHF. CDR3 bases: TGCGCCAGCAGCTCGGGGTTAGGGCATTCACCCCTCCACTTT. V gene TRBV5-1 combines with J gene TRBJ1-6; D unclear. Trimming took off 3 bases at V and 8 bases at J, with 12 bases between the two ends. Per germline, CDR1 SGHRS and CDR2 YFSETQ. The CDR3 is made up of 14 amino acids.

This clonotype was counted a few times. J is TRBJ2-1 and V is TRBV12-3 or TRBV12-4, with a possible D match to TRBD2 (5 bases). This CDR3 has 13 residues. Between the trimmed V and J ends, which lost 10 bases and 7 bases, there was a span of 17 bases. Here the CDR3 reads CATQAEPSNEQFF. The CDR3 DNA reads TGTGCCACCCAAGCGGAACCCAGTAATGAGCAGTTCTTC.

The chain combines TRBV7-2 with TRBJ1-2; D might be TRBD1 (5 bases). V dropped 9 bases and J dropped 4 bases, with 12 bases sitting between them. The CDR3 runs to 12 residues. Looked up from germline, CDR1 is SGHTA and CDR2 is FQGNSA. The CDR3 DNA follows: TGTGCCAGAGTTACAGGTCCCTATGGCTACACCTTC. Protein sequence: CARVTGPYGYTF.

A few counts support this clonotype. At one of its ends the junction is not consistent with the germline gene, which may arise from a read error. The chain recombines TRBV4-3 with TRBJ2-5; tentatively, D is TRBD2 (5 bases). The CDR3 is 13 amino acids. Per the germline V gene, CDR1 is LGHNA and CDR2 is YSLEER. CDR3 sequence reads: CASSPGNHETQYF. In DNA, the CDR3 is TGCGCCAGCAGCCCGGGGAACCATGAGACCCAGTACTTC.

This rearrangement joins TRBV3-2 to TRBJ2-4; the D call TRBD1 from the table was never checked on the DNA. TRBV3-2 is a pseudogene locus. CDR3 length equals 12 residues. CDR3 nucleotide sequence: TGTGCCAGCAGCCAAGTTTCTACAGTATACAGGTGG. It encodes CASSQVSTVYRW.

This clonotype has only a few counts. V is TRBV12-3 or TRBV12-4 and J is TRBJ2-7; 9 nucleotides match TRBD2. This CDR3 contains 16 residues. V shed 3 bases, J shed 6 bases, and the junction held 12 bases outside the gene matches. The CDR3 spells CASSFCLAGDCAEQYF. CDR3 bases: TGTGCCAGCAGTTTCTGTTTAGCGGGGGATTGCGCCGAGCAGTACTTC.

In this sample, this clonotype turned up a few times. The chain joins TRBV20-1 to TRBJ1-1; D call uncertain. CDR3 length: 11 residues. V lost 6 bases, J lost 5 bases, and 10 bases lay in between. Germline CDR1 DFQATT, CDR2 SNEGSKA (reference sequence). This chain's CDR3 is CSATTETEAFF. CDR3 DNA: TGCAGTGCCACGACGGAGACTGAAGCTTTCTTT.

This clonotype was detected a few times. The chain recombines TRBV29-1 with TRBJ2-5; the D is unclear. This CDR3 is 12 amino acids long. Per germline, CDR1 SQVTM and CDR2 ANQGSEA. Trimming pared 6 bases from V and 6 bases from J, leaving 14 bases between. Here the CDR3 DNA reads TGCAGCGTCGGCACGGGTGGGCAGACCCAGTACTTC. Protein sequence: CSVGTGGQTQYF.

V and J are TRBV20-1 and TRBJ1-4; D is undetermined. The V gene's germline CDR1 is DFQATT and CDR2 SNEGSKA (reference sequence). This CDR3 has 12 residues. Trimming stripped 6 bases from V and 5 bases from J, with 10 bases between. The CDR3 sequence is CSATEGNEKLFF. CDR3 nucleotide sequence: TGCAGTGCGACGGAGGGAAATGAAAAACTGTTTTTT.

This clonotype was detected only a few times. The CDR3 bases are TGTGCCAGCAGCTTTAGCGGTAACTCCTACGAGCAGTACTTC. It is translated as CASSFSGNSYEQYF. This chain uses TRBV7-9 with TRBJ2-7; possible D gene TRBD2, 6 bases. The CDR3 is made up of 14 amino acids. The V gene's germline CDR1 is SEHNR and CDR2 FQNEAQ (reference sequence). V lost 3 bases and J lost 0, with 9 bases in between.

J is TRBJ2-1 and V is TRBV5-1, with 13 bases that match TRBD2. CDR3 size: 15 residues. J lost 8 bases, V lost 4 bases, and 6 bases had no gene match. Germline-derived CDR1 and CDR2 are SGHRS and YFSETQ. The DNA of the CDR3 is TGCGCCAGCAGCCTGACTAGCGGGGGGCTTCATGAGCAGTTCTTC. Protein product: CASSLTSGGLHEQFF.

This clonotype came up a few times. The CDR3: CASRPAGSTDTQYF. The DNA of the CDR3 is TGTGCCAGCAGGCCAGCGGGAAGCACAGATACGCAGTATTTT. The gene calls are TRBV4-2 and TRBJ2-3, with 7 bases lining up with TRBD2. V was clipped by 6 bases and J by 0 bases; unmatched bases: 3. Germline V lookup: CDR1 LGHNA, CDR2 YNFKEQ. This CDR3 contains 14 residues.

The rearrangement joins TRBV7-9 to TRBJ2-5; 10 nucleotides agree with TRBD2. The germline CDR1 and CDR2 sequences are SEHNR and FQNEAQ (reference sequence). CDR3 size: 14 residues. With V trimmed by 3 bases and J by 4 bases, 2 bases remained unmatched. CDR3 amino acids: CASSFPSGRETQYF. CDR3 coding DNA: TGTGCCAGCAGCTTCCCTAGCGGGAGAGAGACCCAGTACTTC.

This clonotype was recorded a few times. The chain joins TRBV10-3 to TRBJ2-7; the D is unclear. This CDR3 has 12 residues. V dropped 10 bases and J dropped 5 bases, with 15 bases sitting between them. Germline loops: CDR1 ENHRY, CDR2 SYGVKD. The CDR3 region is CATGVGMDEQYF. For the CDR3, the DNA is TGTGCCACGGGCGTGGGGATGGACGAGCAGTACTTC.

The chain links TRBV6-5 to TRBJ1-2; D not certain. V was shortened by 2 bases and J by 3 bases, with 13 bases between the two germline ends. This CDR3 is 15 amino acids long. Germline values: CDR1 MNHEY, CDR2 SVGAGI. CDR3 nucleotides: TGTGCCAGCAGTTACGTTCCCCGGCTTGACTATGGCTACACCTTC. Residues: CASSYVPRLDYGYTF.